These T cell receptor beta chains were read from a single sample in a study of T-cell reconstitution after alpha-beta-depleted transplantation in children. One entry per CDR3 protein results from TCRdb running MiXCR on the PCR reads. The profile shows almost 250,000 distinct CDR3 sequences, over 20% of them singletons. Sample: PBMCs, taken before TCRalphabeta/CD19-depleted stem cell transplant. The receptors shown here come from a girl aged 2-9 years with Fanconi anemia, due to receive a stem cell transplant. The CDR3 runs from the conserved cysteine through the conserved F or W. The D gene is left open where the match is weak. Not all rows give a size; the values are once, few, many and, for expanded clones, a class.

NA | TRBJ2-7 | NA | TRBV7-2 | CASSVPRSLGYEQYF | TGTGCCAGCAGCGTCCCTAGGTCCCTGGGCTACGAGCAGTACTTC
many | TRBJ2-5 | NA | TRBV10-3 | CAISDHKLAPETQYF | TGTGCCATCAGTGACCACAAACTAGCCCCAGAGACCCAGTACTTC
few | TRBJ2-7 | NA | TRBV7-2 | CASSTPGEQYF | TGTGCCAGCAGCACCCCAGGCGAGCAGTACTTC
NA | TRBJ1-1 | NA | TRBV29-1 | CSVERLGTEAFF | TGCAGCGTTGAGAGATTAGGCACTGAAGCTTTCTTT
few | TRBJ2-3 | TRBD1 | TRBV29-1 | CSASTGLPDTQYF | TGCAGCGCCTCGACAGGGCTCCCAGATACGCAGTATTTT
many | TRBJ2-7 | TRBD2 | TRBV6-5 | CASSYHREGIYEQYF | TGTGCCAGCAGTTACCATCGGGAGGGGATATACGAGCAGTACTTC
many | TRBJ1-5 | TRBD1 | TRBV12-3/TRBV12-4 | CASSPRDSSITNQPQHF | TGTGCCAGCAGCCCTAGGGACAGCTCAATAACCAATCAGCCCCAGCATTTT
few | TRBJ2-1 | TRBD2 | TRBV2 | CASSTVGLAAEFF | TGTGCCAGCAGCACTGTGGGACTAGCGGCCGAGTTCTTC
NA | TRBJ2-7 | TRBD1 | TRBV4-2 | CASSQGAGQGYEQYF | TGTGCCAGCAGCCAAGGGGCCGGACAGGGCTACGAGCAGTACTTC
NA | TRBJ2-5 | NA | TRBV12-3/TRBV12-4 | CASSHSRKETQYF | TGTGCCAGCAGCCACTCTAGGAAAGAGACCCAGTACTTC
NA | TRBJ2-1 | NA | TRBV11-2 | CASSLGLGLTREQFF | TGTGCCAGCAGCTTAGGATTGGGACTCACACGTGAGCAGTTCTTC
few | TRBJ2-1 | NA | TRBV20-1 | CSARPKVWAEQFF | TGCAGTGCTAGACCAAAAGTCTGGGCTGAGCAGTTCTTC
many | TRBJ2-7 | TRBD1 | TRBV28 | CASSFGTGFSYEQYF | TGTGCCAGCAGTTTCGGGACAGGGTTCTCCTACGAGCAGTACTTC
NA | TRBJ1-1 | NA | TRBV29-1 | CSVGKETVRDTEAFF | TGCAGCGTTGGAAAGGAGACAGTTCGGGACACTGAAGCTTTCTTT
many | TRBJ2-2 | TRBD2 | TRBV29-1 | CSGTISTSGANTGELFF | TGCAGCGGAACCATCTCAACTAGCGGGGCGAACACCGGGGAGCTGTTTTTT
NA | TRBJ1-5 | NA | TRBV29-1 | CSVWESQNQPQHF | TGCAGCGTCTGGGAGTCTCAAAATCAGCCCCAGCATTTT
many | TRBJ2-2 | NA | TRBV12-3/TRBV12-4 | CASSFNVQGPTGELFF | TGTGCCAGCAGTTTTAACGTACAGGGACCCACCGGGGAGCTGTTTTTT
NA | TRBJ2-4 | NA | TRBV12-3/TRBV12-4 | CASSFEVGDIQYF | TGTGCCAGCAGTTTCGAGGTCGGGGACATTCAGTACTTC
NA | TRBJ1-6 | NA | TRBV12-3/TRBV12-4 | CASSRFYSPLHF | TGTGCCAGCAGCCGCTTTTATTCACCCCTCCACTTT
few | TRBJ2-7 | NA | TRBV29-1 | CSVRSQEAYEQYF | TGCAGCGTTCGGTCGCAGGAAGCCTACGAGCAGTACTTC
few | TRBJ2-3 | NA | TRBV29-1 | CSVERESTDTQYF | TGCAGCGTTGAACGGGAAAGCACAGATACGCAGTATTTT
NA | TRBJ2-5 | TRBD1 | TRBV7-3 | CASSQTGAQRETQYF | TGTGCCAGCAGCCAGACAGGGGCCCAGCGGGAGACCCAGTACTTC
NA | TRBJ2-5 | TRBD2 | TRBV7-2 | CASSLVGTRTATQYF | TGTGCCAGCAGCTTAGTAGGGACTAGGACGGCGACCCAGTACTTC
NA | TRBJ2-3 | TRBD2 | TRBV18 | CASSLGTSGTSRDTQYF | TGTGCCAGCTCACTAGGGACTAGCGGGACGAGCAGAGATACGCAGTATTTT
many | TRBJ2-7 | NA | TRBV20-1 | CSAPSFPGVGNEQYF | TGCAGTGCCCCCTCTTTTCCGGGAGTGGGAAACGAGCAGTACTTC
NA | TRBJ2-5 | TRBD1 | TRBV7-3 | CASSSRDRSFQETQYF | TGTGCCAGCAGCTCCCGGGACAGGTCGTTCCAAGAGACCCAGTACTTC
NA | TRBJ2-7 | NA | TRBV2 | CASLWVTPVEQYF | TGTGCCAGCCTCTGGGTAACTCCGGTCGAGCAGTACTTC
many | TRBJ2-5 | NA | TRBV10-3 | CAISESKRAGSETQYF | TGTGCCATCAGTGAGTCGAAGAGGGCAGGGAGTGAGACCCAGTACTTC
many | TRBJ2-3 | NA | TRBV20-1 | CSAPGGLGTDTQYF | TGCAGTGCTCCCGGGGGGCTTGGGACAGATACGCAGTATTTT
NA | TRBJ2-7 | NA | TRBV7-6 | CASSLEGGGGIEQYF | TGTGCCAGCAGCTTAGAAGGGGGAGGCGGAATCGAGCAGTACTTC
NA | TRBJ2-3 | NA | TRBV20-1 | CSAGPGTQYF | TGCAGTGCGGGCCCCGGTACGCAGTATTTT
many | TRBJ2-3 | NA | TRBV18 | CASSPFASRLDTQYF | TGTGCCAGCTCACCATTTGCGTCCCGGCTTGATACGCAGTATTTT
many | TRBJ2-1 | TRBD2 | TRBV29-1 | CSVEAPLLAGGDNEQFF | TGCAGCGTTGAAGCCCCCCTCCTAGCGGGAGGGGACAATGAGCAGTTCTTC
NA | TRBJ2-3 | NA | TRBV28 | CASSSERTDTQYF | TGTGCCAGCAGTTCAGAGCGCACAGATACGCAGTATTTT
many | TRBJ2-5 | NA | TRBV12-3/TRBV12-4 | CASSFAGETQYF | TGTGCCAGCAGTTTTGCTGGAGAGACCCAGTACTTC
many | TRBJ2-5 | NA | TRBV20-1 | CSARLSRVGETQYF | TGCAGTGCTAGGCTATCCAGGGTTGGGGAGACCCAGTACTTC
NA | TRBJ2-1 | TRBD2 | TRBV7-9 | CASSLSAGGTSDEQFF | TGTGCCAGCAGCTTATCGGCGGGGGGGACTTCGGATGAGCAGTTCTTC
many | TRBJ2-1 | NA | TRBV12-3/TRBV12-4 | CASRTSGGIGQFF | TGTGCCAGCAGGACCTCGGGGGGCATTGGGCAGTTCTTC
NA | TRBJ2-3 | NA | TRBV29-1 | CSVPGLYTDTQYF | TGCAGCGTTCCAGGACTGTACACAGATACGCAGTATTTT
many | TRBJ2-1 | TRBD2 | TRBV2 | CASTLAGGLDEQFF | TGTGCCAGCACCCTAGCGGGGGGTCTCGATGAGCAGTTCTTC
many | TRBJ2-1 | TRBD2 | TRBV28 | CASSPTSGTYNEQFF | TGTGCCAGCAGTCCGACTAGCGGAACCTACAATGAGCAGTTCTTC
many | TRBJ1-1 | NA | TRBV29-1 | CSVVGRGGNTEAFF | TGCAGCGTTGTGGGAAGGGGGGGGAACACTGAAGCTTTCTTT
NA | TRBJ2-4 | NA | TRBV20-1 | CSAPKWGEGGPDQNIQYF | TGCAGTGCTCCCAAGTGGGGTGAAGGGGGGCCTGACCAAAACATTCAGTACTTC
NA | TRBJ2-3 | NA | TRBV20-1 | CSAIDRTTDTQYF | TGCAGTGCCATTGACAGAACTACAGATACGCAGTATTTT
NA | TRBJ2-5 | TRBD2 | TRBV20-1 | CSANLAGGLEETQYF | TGCAGTGCTAATCTGGCGGGAGGTTTAGAAGAGACCCAGTACTTC
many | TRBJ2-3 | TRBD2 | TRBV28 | CASSPARGLGDADTQYF | TGTGCCAGCAGTCCAGCCCGGGGACTAGGAGATGCGGATACGCAGTATTTT
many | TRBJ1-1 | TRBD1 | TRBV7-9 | CASSLGDRGPEAFF | TGTGCCAGCAGCTTAGGGGACAGGGGCCCTGAAGCTTTCTTT
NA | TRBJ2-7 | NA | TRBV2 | CASMGGYEQYF | TGTGCCAGCATGGGCGGCTACGAGCAGTACTTC
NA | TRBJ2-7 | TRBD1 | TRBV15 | CATSRGGGWYEQYF | TGTGCCACCAGCAGAGGAGGGGGCTGGTACGAGCAGTACTTC
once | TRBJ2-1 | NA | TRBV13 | CASAAVAYNEQFF | TGTGCCAGCGCGGCGGTAGCTTACAATGAGCAGTTCTTC
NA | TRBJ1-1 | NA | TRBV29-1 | CSGQGTEAFF | TGCAGCGGGCAGGGTACTGAAGCTTTCTTT
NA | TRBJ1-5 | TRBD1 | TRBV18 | CASSPTRNRGANQPQHF | TGTGCCAGCTCACCAACCCGGAACAGGGGGGCGAATCAGCCCCAGCATTTT
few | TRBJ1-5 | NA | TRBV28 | CASSLGAQGNSNQPQHF | TGTGCCAGCAGTTTAGGGGCACAGGGAAATAGCAATCAGCCCCAGCATTTT